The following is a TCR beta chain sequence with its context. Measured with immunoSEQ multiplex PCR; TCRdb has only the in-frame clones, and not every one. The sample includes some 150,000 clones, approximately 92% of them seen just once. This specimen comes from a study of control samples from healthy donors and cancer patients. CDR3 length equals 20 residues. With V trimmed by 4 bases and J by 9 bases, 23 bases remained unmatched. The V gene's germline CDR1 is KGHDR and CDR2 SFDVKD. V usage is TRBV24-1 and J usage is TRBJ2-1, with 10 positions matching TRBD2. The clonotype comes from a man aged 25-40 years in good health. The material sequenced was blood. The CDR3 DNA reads TGTGCCACCAGTGACCGCAGGACTAGCGGAGTCCGAAAATCGGTGGGTGAGCAGTTCTTC. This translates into CATSDRRTSGVRKSVGEQFF.